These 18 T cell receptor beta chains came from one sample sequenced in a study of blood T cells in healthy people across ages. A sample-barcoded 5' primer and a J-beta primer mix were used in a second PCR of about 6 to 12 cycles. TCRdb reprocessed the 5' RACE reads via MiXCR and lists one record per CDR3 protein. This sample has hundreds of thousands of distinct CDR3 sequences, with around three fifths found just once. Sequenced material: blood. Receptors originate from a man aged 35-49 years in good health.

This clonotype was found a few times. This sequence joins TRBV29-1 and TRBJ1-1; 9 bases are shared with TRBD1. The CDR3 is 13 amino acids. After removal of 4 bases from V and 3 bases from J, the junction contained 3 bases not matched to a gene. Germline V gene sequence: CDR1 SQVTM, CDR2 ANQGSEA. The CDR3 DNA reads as TGCAGCGTTGTGACAGGGGGTGACACTGAAGCTTTCTTT. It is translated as CSVVTGGDTEAFF.

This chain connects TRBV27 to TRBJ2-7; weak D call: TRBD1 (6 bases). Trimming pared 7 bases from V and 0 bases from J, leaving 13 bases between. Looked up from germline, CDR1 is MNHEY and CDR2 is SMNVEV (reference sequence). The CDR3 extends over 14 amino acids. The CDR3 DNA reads TGTGCCAGCATGGGTAGGACAGTCTCCTACGAGCAGTACTTC. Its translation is CASMGRTVSYEQYF.

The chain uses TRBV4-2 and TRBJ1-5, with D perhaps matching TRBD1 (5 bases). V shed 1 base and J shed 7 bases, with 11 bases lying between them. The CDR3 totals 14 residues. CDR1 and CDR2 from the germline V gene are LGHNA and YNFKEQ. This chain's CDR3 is CASSQVLGTQPQHF. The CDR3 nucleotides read TGTGCCAGCAGCCAAGTTTTGGGGACCCAGCCCCAGCATTTT.

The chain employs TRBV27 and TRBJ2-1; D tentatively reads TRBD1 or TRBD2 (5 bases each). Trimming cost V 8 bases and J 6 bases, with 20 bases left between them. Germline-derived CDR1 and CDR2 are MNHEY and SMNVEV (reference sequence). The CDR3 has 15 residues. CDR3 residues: CASGRGVGTRNEQFF. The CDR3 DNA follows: TGTGCCAGCGGCCGAGGGGTCGGCACACGCAATGAGCAGTTCTTC.

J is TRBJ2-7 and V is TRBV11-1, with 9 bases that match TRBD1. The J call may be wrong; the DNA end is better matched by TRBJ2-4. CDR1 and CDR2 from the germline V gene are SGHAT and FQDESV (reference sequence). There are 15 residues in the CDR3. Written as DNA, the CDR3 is TGTGCCAGCAGCTTTACAGGGACAGGGAAAAACATTCAGTACTTC. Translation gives CASSFTGTGKNIQYF.

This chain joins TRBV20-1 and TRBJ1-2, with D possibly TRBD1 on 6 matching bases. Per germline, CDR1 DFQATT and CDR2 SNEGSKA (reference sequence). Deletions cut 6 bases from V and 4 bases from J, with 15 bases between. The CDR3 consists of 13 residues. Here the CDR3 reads CSASGERGYGYTF. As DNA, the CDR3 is TGCAGTGCCTCAGGGGAACGGGGCTATGGCTACACCTTC.

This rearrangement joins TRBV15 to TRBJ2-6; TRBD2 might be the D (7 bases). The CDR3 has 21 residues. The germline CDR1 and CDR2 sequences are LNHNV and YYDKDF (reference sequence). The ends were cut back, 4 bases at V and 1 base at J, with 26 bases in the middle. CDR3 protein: CATSTFVGGQKLRSGANVLTF. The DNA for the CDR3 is TGTGCCACCAGCACATTCGTCGGGGGGCAGAAACTGAGGTCTGGGGCCAACGTCCTGACTTTC.

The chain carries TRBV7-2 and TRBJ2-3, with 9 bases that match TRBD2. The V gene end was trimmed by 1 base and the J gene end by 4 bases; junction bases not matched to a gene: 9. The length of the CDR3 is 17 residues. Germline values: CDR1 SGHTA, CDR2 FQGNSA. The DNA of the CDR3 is TGTGCCAGCAGCTTAGGGGTTAGCGGGAGTTCAGCAGATACGCAGTATTTT. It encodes CASSLGVSGSSADTQYF.

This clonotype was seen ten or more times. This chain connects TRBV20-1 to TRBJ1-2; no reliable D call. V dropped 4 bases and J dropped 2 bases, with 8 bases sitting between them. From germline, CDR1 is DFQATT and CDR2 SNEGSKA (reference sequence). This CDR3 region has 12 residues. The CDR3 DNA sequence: TGCAGTGCTACTCAACCCAACTATGGCTACACCTTC. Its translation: CSATQPNYGYTF.

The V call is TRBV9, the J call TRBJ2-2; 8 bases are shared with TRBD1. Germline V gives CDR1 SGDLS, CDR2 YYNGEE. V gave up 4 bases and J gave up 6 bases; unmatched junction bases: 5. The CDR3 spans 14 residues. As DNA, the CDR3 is TGTGCCAGCAGCTGGACAGGGAGTGCCGGGGAGCTGTTTTTT. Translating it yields CASSWTGSAGELFF. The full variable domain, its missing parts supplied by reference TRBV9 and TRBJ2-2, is DSGVTQTPKHLITATGQRVTLRCSPRSGDLSVYWYQQSLDQGLQFLIQYYNGEERAKGNILERFSAQQFPDLHSELNLSSLELGDSALYFCASSWTGSAGELFFGEGSRLTVL.

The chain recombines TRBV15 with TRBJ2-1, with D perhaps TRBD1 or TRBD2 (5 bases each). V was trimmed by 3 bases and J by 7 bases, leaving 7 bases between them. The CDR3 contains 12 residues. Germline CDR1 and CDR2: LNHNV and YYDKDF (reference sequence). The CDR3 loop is CATSRRGNEQFF. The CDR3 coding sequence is TGTGCCACCAGCAGGAGGGGAAATGAGCAGTTCTTC.

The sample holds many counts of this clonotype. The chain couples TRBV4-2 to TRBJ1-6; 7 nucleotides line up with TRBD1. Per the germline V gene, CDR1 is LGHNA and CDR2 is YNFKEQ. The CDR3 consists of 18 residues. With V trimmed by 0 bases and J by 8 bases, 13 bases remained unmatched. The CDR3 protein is CASSQDSQGNGGHSPLHF. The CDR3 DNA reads TGTGCCAGCAGCCAAGACTCACAGGGGAACGGGGGTCATTCACCCCTCCACTTT.

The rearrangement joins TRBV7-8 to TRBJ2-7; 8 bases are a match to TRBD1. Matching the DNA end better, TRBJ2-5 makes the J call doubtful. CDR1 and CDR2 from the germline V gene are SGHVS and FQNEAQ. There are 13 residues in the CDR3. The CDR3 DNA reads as TGTGCCAGCACCCAGGACAGGGACGAGACCCAGTACTTC. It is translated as CASTQDRDETQYF.

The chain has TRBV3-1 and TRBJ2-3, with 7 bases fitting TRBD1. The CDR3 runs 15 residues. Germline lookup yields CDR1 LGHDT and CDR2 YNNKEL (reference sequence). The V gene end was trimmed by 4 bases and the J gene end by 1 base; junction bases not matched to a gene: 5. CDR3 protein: CASSPRQGRTDTQYF. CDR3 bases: TGTGCCAGCAGCCCCCGACAGGGCCGCACAGATACGCAGTATTTT.

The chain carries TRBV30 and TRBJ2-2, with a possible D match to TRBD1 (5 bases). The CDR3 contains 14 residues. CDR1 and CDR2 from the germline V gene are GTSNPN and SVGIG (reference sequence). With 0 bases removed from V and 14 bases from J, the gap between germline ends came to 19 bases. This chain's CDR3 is CAWSVTVGQGSLFF. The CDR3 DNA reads TGTGCCTGGAGTGTAACCGTGGGGCAGGGAAGTCTGTTTTTT.

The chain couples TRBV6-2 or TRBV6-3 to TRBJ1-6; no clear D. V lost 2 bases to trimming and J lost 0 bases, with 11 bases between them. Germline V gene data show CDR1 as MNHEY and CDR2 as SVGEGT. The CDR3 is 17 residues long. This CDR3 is CASSYDGISSYNSPLHF. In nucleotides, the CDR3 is TGTGCCAGCAGTTACGATGGGATAAGCTCCTATAATTCACCCCTCCACTTT.

The CDR3 is CASRPARDGEAFF. Here the CDR3 DNA reads TGTGCCAGCCGACCTGCCCGGGACGGAGAAGCTTTCTTT. This chain links TRBV18 with TRBJ1-1, with a possible D match to TRBD1 (5 bases). V lost 8 bases, J lost 8 bases, and 18 bases lay in between. Per the germline V gene, CDR1 is KGHSH and CDR2 is LQKENI. The CDR3 runs 13 residues.

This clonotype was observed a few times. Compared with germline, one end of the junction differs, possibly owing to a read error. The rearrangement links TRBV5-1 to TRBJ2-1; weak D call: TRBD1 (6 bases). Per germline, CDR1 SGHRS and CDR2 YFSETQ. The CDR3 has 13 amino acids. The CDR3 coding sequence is TGTGCCAGCTCGTTAACAGGGTACAATGAGCAGTTCTTC. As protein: CASSLTGYNEQFF.